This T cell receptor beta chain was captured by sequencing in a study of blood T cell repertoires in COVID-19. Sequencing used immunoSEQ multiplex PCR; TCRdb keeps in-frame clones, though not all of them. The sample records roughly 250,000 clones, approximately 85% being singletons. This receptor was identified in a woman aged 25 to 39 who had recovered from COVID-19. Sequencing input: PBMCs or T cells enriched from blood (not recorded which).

The CDR3 DNA reads TGTGCCAGCAGGAACTTGATCTCCTACGAGCAGTACTTC. This codes for CASRNLISYEQYF. The chain combines TRBV11-2 with TRBJ2-7; D gene unclear. Trimming stripped 6 bases from V and 0 bases from J, with 9 bases between. In germline, CDR1 is SGHAT, CDR2 FQNNGV. The CDR3 extends over 13 amino acids.